The 3 T cell receptor beta chains reported below all come from one sample, sequenced in a study of blood T cell repertoires in COVID-19 (dated by TCRdb to 2020 to 2022). The library was generated by the immunoSEQ multiplex PCR assay. Drawn from immuneACCESS, this table holds only the in-frame rearrangements with V and J called that TCRdb kept. Clones are partly lost; checked studies trace under half to an unresolved V gene and leave the rest unexplained. The sample includes fewer than 70,000 clones, with about 92% observed a single time. 4.6% of the sample lies in the top ten. Source material: peripheral blood. The receptor source for this set is a man aged 45-65 years with active COVID-19.

The genes are TRBV19 and TRBJ2-7, with 11 bases matching TRBD2. Germline values: CDR1 LNHDA, CDR2 SQIVND (reference sequence). Trimming at V came to 5 bases and at J to 6 bases, leaving 9 bases not matched to a gene. The CDR3 has 15 amino acids. The CDR3 DNA reads as TGTGCCAGTAGTGGGACTAGCGGTGCGAAGCGCGAGCAGTACTTC. This encodes CASSGTSGAKREQYF.

CDR3 sequence: CASSPPGQVKQTQYF. The DNA of the CDR3 is TGTGCCAGCTCACCCCCGGGACAGGTGAAGCAGACCCAGTACTTC. The J gene is TRBJ2-5, the V gene TRBV18; 8 bases are shared with TRBD1. The germline V gene encodes CDR1 KGHSH and CDR2 LQKENI. The CDR3 is 15 residues long. With 3 bases clipped from V and 6 bases from J, the junction kept 9 bases outside the gene matches.

This clone appeared a single time. The chain carries TRBV27 and TRBJ2-5, with a tentative D call TRBD1 (5 bases). Germline V gene data show CDR1 as MNHEY and CDR2 as SMNVEV (reference sequence). This CDR3 has 13 amino acids. Between the trimmed V and J ends, which lost 6 bases and 1 base, there was a span of 9 bases. DNA of the CDR3: TGTGCCAGCAGACTAAGGGGCCAAGAGACCCAGTACTTC. Protein sequence: CASRLRGQETQYF.